One and the same sample provided the 25 T cell receptor beta chains below, sequenced in a study of blood T cell repertoires in COVID-19. TCRdb keeps only in-frame clones here, not all; method: immunoSEQ multiplex PCR. Here the sample spans approximately 230,000 clones, approximately 89% being singletons. Sequenced sample: peripheral blood. The receptors stem from a woman aged 25 to 39 with COVID-19, enrolled during active disease.

The J gene is TRBJ2-1, the V gene TRBV18; tentatively, D is TRBD2 (6 bases). This CDR3 has 15 residues. V lost 4 bases and J 7 bases, leaving 17 bases between the germline ends. Looked up from germline, CDR1 is KGHSH and CDR2 is LQKENI. The CDR3 loop reads CASSHKLAESNEQFF. The CDR3 nucleotides read TGTGCCAGCTCACATAAACTAGCTGAAAGTAATGAGCAGTTCTTC. Together with reference TRBV18 and TRBJ2-1, the CDR3 gives the full variable domain: NAGVMQNPRHLVRRRGQEARLRCSPMKGHSHVYWYRQLPEEGLKFMVYLQKENIIDESGMPKERFSAEFPKEGPSILRIQQVVRGDSAAYFCASSHKLAESNEQFFGPGTRLTVL.

This rearrangement joins TRBV24-1 to TRBJ2-3; D unresolved. Deletions cut 4 bases from V and 0 bases from J, with 10 bases between. Germline CDR1 KGHDR, CDR2 SFDVKD. The CDR3 sequence is 15 residues long. The CDR3 bases are TGTGCCACCAGTGACCCTGACACCAGCACAGATACGCAGTATTTT. Its protein product is CATSDPDTSTDTQYF.

The chain couples TRBV6-2 or TRBV6-3 to TRBJ1-6, with D tentatively TRBD1 (6 bases). V lost 4 bases, J lost 3 bases, and 16 bases lay in between. This CDR3 is built from 17 residues. Germline CDR1 reads MNHEY; CDR2 reads SVGEGT. In nucleotides, the CDR3 is TGTGCCAGCAGTTTCGGACAGCCAGAAAACTATAATTCACCCCTCCACTTT. It codes for CASSFGQPENYNSPLHF.

The chain carries TRBV11-2 and TRBJ2-1, with D tentatively TRBD1 (6 bases). Germline-derived CDR1 and CDR2 are SGHAT and FQNNGV. V lost 5 bases and J 3 bases, leaving 17 bases between the germline ends. The CDR3 contains 16 residues. Here the CDR3 reads CASSPLPTDSYNEQFF. DNA of the CDR3: TGTGCCAGCAGCCCACTACCCACGGACAGCTACAATGAGCAGTTCTTC.

The chain uses TRBV27 and TRBJ2-2; the match to TRBD1 covers 10 bases. This CDR3 is built from 15 residues. V shed 6 bases and J 5 bases; nucleotides not matched to a gene: 6. The germline V gene has CDR1 MNHEY and CDR2 SMNVEV (reference sequence). CDR3 DNA sequence: TGTGCCAGCAGCCAGGGACAGGGGTCGACCGGGGAGCTGTTTTTT. Its protein is CASSQGQGSTGELFF.

V and J are TRBV7-9 and TRBJ2-3; 8 bases agree with TRBD2. This CDR3 comprises 16 residues. Germline lookup yields CDR1 SEHNR and CDR2 FQNEAQ (reference sequence). Losses at the gene ends were 7 bases for V and 0 bases for J; bases not matched to a gene: 9. This chain's CDR3 is CASIVSGGTSTDTQYF. The CDR3 DNA follows: TGTGCCAGCATAGTGAGCGGGGGAACTAGCACAGATACGCAGTATTTT.

The gene calls are TRBV12-3 or TRBV12-4 and TRBJ1-6; 7 positions match TRBD1. J gave up 8 bases and V 6 bases, and 4 bases lay outside the gene matches. The CDR3 loop spans 13 amino acids. CDR3 region: CASSWTGDSPLHF. As DNA, the CDR3 is TGTGCCAGCAGCTGGACAGGAGATTCACCCCTCCACTTT.

The chain uses TRBV9 and TRBJ2-7; 10 bases fit TRBD1. Germline V gives CDR1 SGDLS, CDR2 YYNGEE. The CDR3 is 13 residues long. With V trimmed by 4 bases and J by 6 bases, 4 bases remained unmatched. This CDR3 reads CASSTGQGGEQYV. The CDR3 DNA is TGTGCCAGCAGCACTGGACAGGGGGGCGAGCAGTACGTC.

This chain joins TRBV9 and TRBJ2-2; possibly TRBD1 for D (5 bases). Germline CDR1 is SGDLS and CDR2 is YYNGEE. CDR3 length: 16 residues. V was pared by 3 bases and J by 5 bases, with 17 bases between. CDR3 region: CASSAGWGRGTGELFF. Written as DNA, the CDR3 is TGTGCCAGCAGCGCCGGGTGGGGAAGGGGTACCGGGGAGCTGTTTTTT. Based on the CDR3 plus reference TRBV9 and TRBJ2-2, the full variable domain is DSGVTQTPKHLITATGQRVTLRCSPRSGDLSVYWYQQSLDQGLQFLIQYYNGEERAKGNILERFSAQQFPDLHSELNLSSLELGDSALYFCASSAGWGRGTGELFFGEGSRLTVL.

This sequence joins TRBV19 and TRBJ2-1; 9 bases agree with TRBD2. In germline, CDR1 is LNHDA, CDR2 SQIVND (reference sequence). The CDR3 covers 15 residues. The V gene end was trimmed by 5 bases and the J gene end by 4 bases; junction bases not matched to a gene: 6. The CDR3 sequence is CASSPPAGGYNEQFF. CDR3 DNA: TGTGCCAGTAGTCCCCCAGCGGGGGGATACAATGAGCAGTTCTTC.

The gene calls are TRBV12-5 and TRBJ1-5; unclear D gene. The CDR3 consists of 12 residues. Trimming took 5 bases from V and 3 from J, leaving 5 bases between them. Per the germline V gene, CDR1 is LGHNT and CDR2 is FRNRAP. The CDR3 spells CASGEVNQPQHF. Written as DNA, the CDR3 is TGTGCTAGTGGTGAGGTCAATCAGCCCCAGCATTTT.

This chain uses TRBV2 with TRBJ1-1, with TRBD1 as a possible D gene (5 bases). CDR1 and CDR2 from the germline V gene are SNHLY and FYNNEI. V lost 10 bases and J 0 bases, leaving 9 bases between the germline ends. The CDR3 contains 12 residues. DNA for the CDR3: TGTGCCATGGGGGGTTTGAACACTGAAGCTTTCTTT. It specifies CAMGGLNTEAFF.

This clone came up once. The V gene is TRBV5-8, the J gene TRBJ1-5, with D uncertain. CDR1 is SGHTS and CDR2 is YDEGEE in the germline V gene. CDR3 length: 14 residues. V lost 1 base and J lost 11, with 16 bases in between. CDR3 protein: CASSLNSGAGTQHF. Written as DNA, the CDR3 is TGTGCCAGCAGCTTGAATTCGGGTGCGGGGACCCAGCATTTT.

V gene TRBV3-1 (or the pseudogene TRBV3-2) combines with J gene TRBJ2-1; a weak D match, TRBD2 (5 bases). The CDR3 contains 14 residues. V dropped 1 base and J dropped 10 bases, with 14 bases sitting between them. CDR1 and CDR2 (germline): LGHDT, YNNKEL (reference sequence). CDR3 sequence reads: CASSQGLRGGEQFF. CDR3 nucleotides: TGTGCCAGCAGCCAAGGGCTTCGGGGTGGGGAGCAGTTCTTC.

V gene TRBV7-2 combines with J gene TRBJ2-2; 8 positions match TRBD2. Germline trimming cut 5 bases from V and 4 bases from J; bases unmatched to any gene: 15. CDR1 is SGHTA and CDR2 is FQGNSA in the germline V gene. This CDR3 has 18 residues. The CDR3 coding sequence is TGTGCCAGCAGCGGGGTGCGTGGCGGGAGGCCGCCCACCGGGGAGCTGTTTTTT. It translates to CASSGVRGGRPPTGELFF.

The chain couples TRBV28 to TRBJ1-4, with D maybe TRBD1 (6 bases). CDR1 is MDHEN and CDR2 is SYDVKM in the germline V gene. This CDR3 spans 15 amino acids. The germline V and J ends were trimmed by 6 bases and 5 bases, with 16 bases remaining between them. CDR3 in DNA: TGTGCCAGCAGCCCCCTTGGGGGCCCGAATGAAAAACTGTTTTTT. Amino acids: CASSPLGGPNEKLFF.

The V and J genes are TRBV5-8 and TRBJ2-5; 14 nucleotides align to TRBD2. Looked up from germline, CDR1 is SGHTS and CDR2 is YDEGEE. This CDR3 has 17 residues. The V and J ends lost 2 bases and 2 bases, in that order; junction bases with no gene match: 5. The CDR3 nucleotides read TGTGCCAGCAGCTTTGACCGACTAGCGGGGGGGCAAGAGACCCAGTACTTC. Its translation: CASSFDRLAGGQETQYF.

This clone was observed a few times. V is TRBV10-3 and J is TRBJ1-2; 8 nucleotides agree with TRBD1. The trim removed 7 bases at V and 0 bases at J, leaving 7 bases unmatched. The CDR3 loop spans 15 amino acids. Germline V gene lookup returns CDR1 ENHRY and CDR2 SYGVKD. The CDR3 loop is CAIIRRQGSNYGYTF. As DNA, the CDR3 is TGTGCCATCATCCGGCGACAGGGGTCTAACTATGGCTACACCTTC.

V gene TRBV20-1 combines with J gene TRBJ1-1; 8 nucleotides agree with TRBD1. CDR3 length: 9 residues. Per the germline V gene, CDR1 is DFQATT and CDR2 is SNEGSKA (reference sequence). The CDR3 DNA reads as TGCAGGACAGGGGCTGAAGCTTTCTTT. Translating gives CRTGAEAFF.

This chain connects TRBV9 to TRBJ2-1, with 7 bases that match TRBD2. CDR1 is SGDLS, CDR2 YYNGEE, per germline. This CDR3 contains 12 residues. The ends lost 4 bases at V and 7 bases at J; junction bases unmatched: 2. For the CDR3, the DNA is TGTGCCAGCAGCTACGGGGGGAATGAGCAGTTCTTC. The encoded protein is CASSYGGNEQFF. Full variable domain (outside the CDR3, taken from reference TRBV9 and TRBJ2-1): DSGVTQTPKHLITATGQRVTLRCSPRSGDLSVYWYQQSLDQGLQFLIQYYNGEERAKGNILERFSAQQFPDLHSELNLSSLELGDSALYFCASSYGGNEQFFGPGTRLTVL.

V and J are TRBV19 and TRBJ1-1, with a tentative D call TRBD1 (5 bases). The CDR3 loop spans 13 amino acids. Trimming took 6 bases from V and 3 from J, leaving 11 bases between them. The V gene's germline CDR1 is LNHDA and CDR2 SQIVND (reference sequence). DNA of the CDR3: TGTGCCAGTAGCAGGGCGGGAGACACTGAAGCTTTCTTT. Translation gives CASSRAGDTEAFF.

The chain is built from TRBV4-3 and TRBJ2-3, with 8 positions matching TRBD1. V lost 5 bases, J lost 2 bases, and 3 bases stayed unmatched. Germline V gene sequence: CDR1 LGHNA, CDR2 YSLEER. The CDR3 sequence is 14 residues long. The CDR3 DNA sequence: TGCGCCAGCAGCTCGACAGGGGTCACAGATACGCAGTATTTT. It encodes CASSSTGVTDTQYF.

The chain carries TRBV19 and TRBJ2-3, with D maybe TRBD2 (6 bases). This CDR3 is built from 16 residues. V was cut by 6 bases and J by 6 bases, with 22 bases left in between. CDR1 and CDR2 (germline): LNHDA, SQIVND (reference sequence). CDR3 protein: CASRQPLGRGHDTQYF. In DNA, the CDR3 is TGTGCCAGTAGACAACCGCTAGGGCGGGGCCACGATACGCAGTATTTT.

The chain uses TRBV29-1 and TRBJ1-3; D remains unclear. This CDR3 has 13 residues. Trimming took 4 bases from V and 0 from J, leaving 7 bases between them. Germline V gene sequence: CDR1 SQVTM, CDR2 ANQGSEA. The CDR3 spells CSVARYSGNTIYF. CDR3 nucleotide sequence: TGCAGCGTTGCCAGGTACTCTGGAAACACCATATATTTT.

The chain recombines TRBV7-9 with TRBJ2-7, with 7 positions matching TRBD1. CDR1 and CDR2 (germline): SEHNR, FQNEAQ (reference sequence). There are 14 residues in the CDR3. Trimming cost V 5 bases and J 1 base; bases outside gene matches: 5. Here the CDR3 reads CASSRTGKSYEQYV. CDR3 sequence (DNA): TGTGCCAGCAGCCGGACAGGAAAATCCTACGAGCAGTACGTC.